One sample yielded the 30 T cell receptor beta chains listed below, sequenced in a study of blood T cell repertoires in COVID-19. Generated by immunoSEQ multiplex PCR, the TCRdb table keeps only in-frame clones and is missing some. The profile shows fewer than 130,000 clones, roughly 81% of them singletons. The sequenced sample consisted of peripheral blood. The receptors stem from a human donor in a cohort sampled during active COVID-19.

The J gene is TRBJ1-3, the V gene TRBV5-4; D ambiguous. The germline V and J ends were trimmed by 2 bases and 1 base, with 10 bases remaining between them. The germline CDR1 and CDR2 sequences are SGHNT and YYREEE (reference sequence). The CDR3 is 15 amino acids. The CDR3 DNA reads TGTGCCAGCAGCTTCCCCAGTCAGTCTGGAAACACCATATATTTT. It yields the protein CASSFPSQSGNTIYF.

The chain combines TRBV5-1 with TRBJ2-5, with 7 bases matching TRBD1. This CDR3 is 13 amino acids long. From germline, CDR1 is SGHRS and CDR2 YFSETQ. J was trimmed by 5 bases and V by 4 bases; bases with no gene match: 5. For the CDR3, the DNA is TGCGCCAGCAGCCCAGGGGGAATCGAGACCCAGTACTTC. Translated: CASSPGGIETQYF.

This clone was counted at least ten times. This chain connects TRBV7-9 to TRBJ2-2; 7 positions match TRBD1. Per germline, CDR1 SEHNR and CDR2 FQNEAQ (reference sequence). The CDR3 length is 16 residues. Germline trimming cut 1 base from V and 2 bases from J; bases unmatched to any gene: 4. The CDR3 DNA reads as TGTGCCAGCAGCTTAGAAGGACAGGTCAACACCGGGGAGCTGTTTTTT. Translated: CASSLEGQVNTGELFF. Using reference TRBV7-9 and TRBJ2-2 for the parts outside the CDR3, the full variable domain is DTGVSQNPRHKITKRGQNVTFRCDPISEHNRLYWYRQTLGQGPEFLTYFQNEAQLEKSRLLSDRFSAERPKGSFSTLEIQRTEQGDSAMYLCASSLEGQVNTGELFFGEGSRLTVL.

The rearrangement joins TRBV4-1 to TRBJ2-5; 8 bases are shared with TRBD1. The CDR3 spans 14 residues. Trimming took 0 bases from V and 6 from J; bases not matched to a gene: 3. In germline, CDR1 is MGHRA, CDR2 YSYEKL. CDR3 sequence (DNA): TGCGCCAGCAGCCAAGAACAGGGGGAACAGACCCAGTACTTC. Translating it yields CASSQEQGEQTQYF.

This rearrangement joins TRBV18 to TRBJ1-2; the D gene is possibly TRBD1 (5 bases). Per germline, CDR1 KGHSH and CDR2 LQKENI. Trimming took 0 bases from V and 4 from J, leaving 12 bases between them. The CDR3 length is 15 residues. The CDR3 nucleotides are TGTGCCAGCTCACCACCGTCAGGGCGTGGCTATGGCTACACCTTC. It specifies CASSPPSGRGYGYTF.

This clone was seen only once. J is TRBJ2-7 and V is TRBV11-3; no clear D gene. Per the germline V gene, CDR1 is SGHNT and CDR2 is YENEEA. The CDR3 runs to 13 residues. Trimming removed 0 bases from V and 3 bases from J, with 6 bases in between. CDR3 residues: CASSLDPRYEQYF. DNA of the CDR3: TGTGCCAGCAGCTTAGACCCCCGCTACGAGCAGTACTTC.

This clone has at least ten counts. The V gene is TRBV3-1 (or the pseudogene TRBV3-2), the J gene TRBJ2-3; D unresolved. This CDR3 comprises 16 residues. V lost 1 base to trimming and J lost 0 bases, with 11 bases between them. CDR1 LGHDT and CDR2 YNNKEL come from the germline V gene (reference sequence). The CDR3 loop is CASSQAYSSSTDTQYF. In DNA, the CDR3 is TGTGCCAGCAGCCAAGCATACAGCTCCAGCACAGATACGCAGTATTTT.

The chain has TRBV18 and TRBJ2-3; possible D gene TRBD2, 5 bases. This CDR3 is built from 17 residues. Trimming left V 3 bases short and J 2 bases short, with 18 bases between. CDR1 and CDR2 (germline): KGHSH, LQKENI. The DNA of the CDR3 is TGTGCCAGCTCACCTCAAGCGGCGGTAATTCACACAGATACGCAGTATTTT. Its translation: CASSPQAAVIHTDTQYF.

The V call is TRBV6-6, the J call TRBJ2-1, with 8 bases aligning to TRBD2. The CDR3 extends over 15 amino acids. Germline CDR1 MNHNY, CDR2 SVGAGI (reference sequence). V was clipped by 5 bases and J by 10 bases; unmatched bases: 13. The chain's CDR3 is CASSGPGGPGGEQFF. The CDR3 nucleotides are TGTGCCAGCAGTGGCCCGGGAGGGCCAGGTGGGGAGCAGTTCTTC.

The chain joins TRBV9 to TRBJ1-3; 7 bases fit TRBD1. The germline V gene has CDR1 SGDLS and CDR2 YYNGEE. With V trimmed by 3 bases and J by 1 base, 4 bases remained unmatched. CDR3 length: 15 amino acids. The CDR3 nucleotides are TGTGCCAGCAGCGGGGACAGTACTTCTGGAAACACCATATATTTT. It specifies CASSGDSTSGNTIYF.

The V call is TRBV28, the J call TRBJ2-1, with D maybe TRBD2 (6 bases). The CDR3 totals 14 residues. Trimming removed 9 bases at V and 6 bases at J, with 18 bases between. CDR1 is MDHEN, CDR2 SYDVKM, per germline. This chain's CDR3 is CASYGEARSNEQFF. The CDR3 DNA sequence: TGTGCCAGTTATGGGGAGGCCCGAAGCAATGAGCAGTTCTTC.

The chain carries TRBV7-3 and TRBJ2-3; perhaps TRBD1 as D (5 bases). The germline V and J ends were trimmed by 0 bases and 1 base, with 8 bases remaining between them. The CDR3 length is 15 residues. In germline, CDR1 is SGHTA, CDR2 FQGTGA. As DNA, the CDR3 is TGTGCCAGCAGCTTAACCGACAGCCGCACAGATACGCAGTATTTT. This sequence encodes CASSLTDSRTDTQYF.

This clone was counted only a few times. V is TRBV4-1 and J is TRBJ1-5; TRBD1 might be the D (6 bases). V dropped 1 base and J dropped 3 bases, with 10 bases sitting between them. The CDR3 runs to 15 residues. Germline-derived CDR1 and CDR2 are MGHRA and YSYEKL. This chain's CDR3 is CASSQGTVNNQPQHF. The CDR3 coding sequence is TGCGCCAGCAGCCAAGGGACAGTCAACAATCAGCCCCAGCATTTT.

The chain links TRBV6-2 or TRBV6-3 to TRBJ1-5; D is unclear. Per germline, CDR1 MNHEY and CDR2 SVGEGT. Trimming stripped 4 bases from V and 7 bases from J, with 11 bases between. The CDR3 has 13 residues. CDR3 coding DNA: TGTGCCAGCAGTTTAACGGCGGTACAGCCCCAGCATTTT. Residues: CASSLTAVQPQHF.

The gene calls are TRBV15 and TRBJ1-1, with TRBD1 identical over 8 bases. CDR1 and CDR2 (germline): LNHNV, YYDKDF (reference sequence). V lost 4 bases to trimming and J lost 2 bases; unmatched junction nucleotides: 6. The CDR3 sequence is 15 residues long. The CDR3 here is CATSKDRVKNTEAFF. The CDR3 nucleotides are TGTGCCACCAGCAAGGACAGGGTAAAAAACACTGAAGCTTTCTTT.

This clone was detected once. The chain carries TRBV3-1 (or the pseudogene TRBV3-2) and TRBJ2-7; the match to TRBD1 covers 8 bases. The CDR3 runs to 13 residues. Germline CDR1 LGHDT, CDR2 YNNKEL (reference sequence). The V segment lost 4 bases and the J segment 12 bases; nucleotides outside the gene matches: 11. The CDR3 loop is CASSRKQGERGYF. The CDR3 coding sequence is TGTGCCAGCAGCCGAAAACAGGGGGAACGTGGGTACTTC.

The V call is TRBV7-3, the J call TRBJ2-1; 8 bases align to TRBD1. V dropped 4 bases and J dropped 2; count of bases not matched to a gene: 10. Germline CDR1 reads SGHTA; CDR2 reads FQGTGA. This CDR3 region has 17 residues. As DNA, the CDR3 is TGTGCCAGCAGCTCGACCGCCGGGACAGGTACCTACAATGAGCAGTTCTTC. Translation: CASSSTAGTGTYNEQFF.

This sequence joins TRBV28 and TRBJ2-2, with 7 bases fitting TRBD1. This CDR3 is built from 16 residues. V lost 4 bases to trimming and J lost 3 bases; unmatched junction nucleotides: 8. Germline lookup yields CDR1 MDHEN and CDR2 SYDVKM. CDR3 loop: CASSSPTGQDTGELFF. Here the CDR3 DNA reads TGTGCCAGCAGTTCACCGACAGGGCAGGACACCGGGGAGCTGTTTTTT.

V and J are TRBV12-5 and TRBJ1-4, with TRBD1 as a possible D gene (6 bases). The CDR3 has 14 amino acids. The V end lost 3 bases, the J end lost 6 bases, and 11 bases lay between the germline ends. The germline V gene encodes CDR1 LGHNT and CDR2 FRNRAP. CDR3 in DNA: TGTGCTAGTGGTTTAGGACAGAGTCATGAAAAACTGTTTTTT. Its protein product is CASGLGQSHEKLFF.

This sequence joins TRBV7-2 and TRBJ2-5, with 9 positions matching TRBD2. This CDR3 comprises 16 residues. The germline gives CDR1 SGHTA, CDR2 FQGNSA. Trimming cost V 0 bases and J 1 base; bases outside gene matches: 3. CDR3 nucleotide sequence: TGTGCCAGCAGCTTAGCCCTAGCGGGATTCCAAGAGACCCAGTACTTC. The encoded protein is CASSLALAGFQETQYF.

The J gene is TRBJ2-5, the V gene TRBV2; 9 bases agree with TRBD1. The CDR3 is 15 residues long. J lost 4 bases, V lost 4 bases, and 7 bases had no gene match. Germline values: CDR1 SNHLY, CDR2 FYNNEI. The CDR3 loop reads CASSGPGQGRETQYF. The CDR3 nucleotides read TGTGCCAGCAGTGGGCCGGGACAGGGTCGAGAGACCCAGTACTTC.

V and J are TRBV7-2 and TRBJ2-2; the match to TRBD2 covers 11 bases. Losses at the gene ends were 5 bases for V and 4 bases for J; bases not matched to a gene: 6. CDR1 and CDR2 (germline): SGHTA, FQGNSA. The CDR3 extends over 16 amino acids. CDR3 DNA sequence: TGTGCCAGCAGCCGGGGGACTAGCGGATTCACCGGGGAGCTGTTTTTT. Residues: CASSRGTSGFTGELFF.

The chain combines TRBV6-5 with TRBJ2-3, with TRBD1 matching 9 bases. Looked up from germline, CDR1 is MNHEY and CDR2 is SVGAGI. This CDR3 has 15 amino acids. V gave up 6 bases and J gave up 4 bases; unmatched junction bases: 8. Here the CDR3 reads CASSQGTGWADTQYF. DNA for the CDR3: TGTGCCAGCAGCCAAGGGACAGGGTGGGCAGATACGCAGTATTTT.

The chain recombines TRBV5-4 with TRBJ2-3, with D perhaps matching TRBD2 (5 bases). V was clipped by 1 base and J by 2 bases, with 8 bases between them. Germline V gene lookup returns CDR1 SGHNT and CDR2 YYREEE (reference sequence). The CDR3 runs to 14 residues. CDR3 sequence (DNA): TGTGCCAGCAGCTTGATGAGGGACACAGATACGCAGTATTTT. This translates into CASSLMRDTDTQYF. The complete variable domain, with remaining parts taken from reference TRBV5-4 and TRBJ2-3, reads ETGVTQSPTHLIKTRGQQVTLRCSSQSGHNTVSWYQQALGQGPQFIFQYYREEENGRGNFPPRFSGLQFPNYSSELNVNALELDDSALYLCASSLMRDTDTQYFGPGTRLTVL.

In this sample, this clone turned up once. The rearrangement uses TRBV9 and TRBJ2-2; 8 bases line up with TRBD2. Trimming took 0 bases from V and 5 from J; bases not matched to a gene: 6. CDR3 length: 16 amino acids. Germline-derived CDR1 and CDR2 are SGDLS and YYNGEE. The CDR3 sequence is CASSVGGLGYTGELFF. Here the CDR3 DNA reads TGTGCCAGCAGCGTAGGGGGACTAGGCTATACCGGGGAGCTGTTTTTT.

The rearrangement joins TRBV5-1 to TRBJ1-4, with 10 bases identical to TRBD1. There are 16 residues in the CDR3. Looked up from germline, CDR1 is SGHRS and CDR2 is YFSETQ. V shed 4 bases and J 0 bases; nucleotides not matched to a gene: 3. The CDR3 nucleotides read TGCGCCAGCAGCGGGACAGGGGATACAACTAATGAAAAACTGTTTTTT. It codes for CASSGTGDTTNEKLFF.

The chain uses TRBV7-3 and TRBJ2-2; tentative D call: TRBD1 (5 bases). Trimming removed 5 bases at V and 3 bases at J, with 10 bases between. CDR3 length: 14 amino acids. Germline-derived CDR1 and CDR2 are SGHTA and FQGTGA. CDR3 sequence reads: CASSTDSYTGELFF. The CDR3, as DNA: TGTGCCAGCAGCACCGACAGCTACACCGGGGAGCTGTTTTTT.

This clone was seen once. The gene calls are TRBV7-9 and TRBJ2-7; TRBD1 might be the D (6 bases). The CDR3 extends over 11 amino acids. Trimming left V 5 bases short and J 6 bases short, with 8 bases between. Per the germline V gene, CDR1 is SEHNR and CDR2 is FQNEAQ (reference sequence). CDR3: CASSPQGEQYF. In nucleotides, the CDR3 is TGTGCCAGCAGCCCACAGGGCGAGCAGTACTTC.

This clone occurred a few times. The V and J genes are TRBV19 and TRBJ2-1; TRBD2 matches at 10 bases. Germline CDR1 is LNHDA and CDR2 is SQIVND (reference sequence). The CDR3 runs 14 residues. Unmatched junction bases numbered 2, after V lost 5 bases and J lost 4 bases. In DNA form, the CDR3 reads TGTGCCAGTAGTGGACTAGCGGAGTACAATGAGCAGTTCTTC. Its translation is CASSGLAEYNEQFF.

The CDR3 DNA is TGTGCCAGCAGCCCGACGAGGGTTGGAAACACCATATATTTT. Amino acid sequence: CASSPTRVGNTIYF. V usage is TRBV6-5 and J usage is TRBJ1-3; D is ambiguous. With 6 bases removed from V and 3 bases from J, the gap between germline ends came to 12 bases. From germline, CDR1 is MNHEY and CDR2 SVGAGI. This CDR3 region has 14 residues.